The source of this T cell receptor (beta chain) is a study of blood T cell repertoires in COVID-19. The CDR3 spans 16 residues. CDR1 and CDR2 from the germline V gene are SQVTM and ANQGSEA. The J segment lost 4 bases and the V segment lost 7 bases, leaving 16 bases of the junction unmatched. Original methodology: Amplification of reference gene primers was used by the study to estimate nucleated cell counts. Data came from immunoSEQ multiplex PCR; TCRdb stores just in-frame clones and leaves some out. The DNA gave D and trimming, while V, J and clone size come from that table. The top ten hold around 9.9% of the sample, which has around 150,000 clones, roughly four fifths seen once.

Sequenced sample: peripheral blood. The TCR was taken from a human donor in a cohort sampled during active COVID-19. The V call is TRBV29-1, the J call TRBJ1-2; 9 positions agree with TRBD1. Here the CDR3 reads CSAYGLRDRETYGYTF. The CDR3 region has the DNA TGCAGCGCTTACGGTTTGCGGGACAGGGAGACCTATGGCTACACCTTC.